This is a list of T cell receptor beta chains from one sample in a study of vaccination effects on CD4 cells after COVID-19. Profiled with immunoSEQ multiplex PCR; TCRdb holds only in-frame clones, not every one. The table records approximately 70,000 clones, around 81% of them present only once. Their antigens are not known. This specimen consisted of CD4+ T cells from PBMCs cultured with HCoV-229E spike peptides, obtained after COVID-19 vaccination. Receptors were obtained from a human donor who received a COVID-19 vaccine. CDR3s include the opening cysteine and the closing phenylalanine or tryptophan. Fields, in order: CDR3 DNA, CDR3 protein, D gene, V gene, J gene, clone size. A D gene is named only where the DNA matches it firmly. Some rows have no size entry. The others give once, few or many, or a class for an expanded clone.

cdr3_nt: TGTGCCAGCAGCCACTCAGGGAATGGCTACACCTTC; cdr3_aa: CASSHSGNGYTF; d_call: .; v_call: TRBV3-1/TRBV3-2; j_call: TRBJ1-2; clone_size: .
cdr3_nt: TGTGCCAGCAGCACCAGGGGATATAATGAAAAACTGTTTTTT; cdr3_aa: CASSTRGYNEKLFF; d_call: .; v_call: TRBV5-8; j_call: TRBJ1-4; clone_size: .
cdr3_nt: TGTGCCAGCACGGTGGGGGCAGAGACCCAGTACTTC; cdr3_aa: CASTVGAETQYF; d_call: .; v_call: TRBV2; j_call: TRBJ2-5; clone_size: once
cdr3_nt: TGTGCCAGCAGCCGCTCGGGGGGGACCGGGGAGCTGTTTTTT; cdr3_aa: CASSRSGGTGELFF; d_call: TRBD2; v_call: TRBV7-9; j_call: TRBJ2-2; clone_size: .
cdr3_nt: TGTGCCAGCAGCTCAGGGGTTGCCGGGGAGCTGTTTTTT; cdr3_aa: CASSSGVAGELFF; d_call: .; v_call: TRBV7-3; j_call: TRBJ2-2; clone_size: .
cdr3_nt: TGTGCCAGTAGTACAGGGTCGGCCCTGCGATACAATGAGCAGTTCTTC; cdr3_aa: CASSTGSALRYNEQFF; d_call: .; v_call: TRBV19; j_call: TRBJ2-1; clone_size: .
cdr3_nt: TGCGCCAGCAGCCGGACGACAGGGGCTCCAAACACCGGGGAGCTGTTTTTT; cdr3_aa: CASSRTTGAPNTGELFF; d_call: TRBD1; v_call: TRBV5-1; j_call: TRBJ2-2; clone_size: .
cdr3_nt: TGTGCCAGCCCCTTTCCCCCGGGTATAAGCACAGATACGCAGTATTTT; cdr3_aa: CASPFPPGISTDTQYF; d_call: .; v_call: TRBV5-8; j_call: TRBJ2-3; clone_size: .
cdr3_nt: TGTGCCAGCTCACCACCAGGGTTCGGTAATGAAAAACTGTTTTTT; cdr3_aa: CASSPPGFGNEKLFF; d_call: .; v_call: TRBV18; j_call: TRBJ1-4; clone_size: .
cdr3_nt: TGTGCCAGTTCCCTGAGGGGGTACTATGGCTACACCTTC; cdr3_aa: CASSLRGYYGYTF; d_call: .; v_call: TRBV12-3/TRBV12-4; j_call: TRBJ1-2; clone_size: .
cdr3_nt: TGCGCCAGCAGGAGCGGCCCTAGCGGGGGGCTCGGGGAGTTCTTC; cdr3_aa: CASRSGPSGGLGEFF; d_call: TRBD2; v_call: TRBV5-1; j_call: TRBJ2-1; clone_size: few
cdr3_nt: TGTGCCAGCAACCTACCCGGGGAGCTGTTTTTT; cdr3_aa: CASNLPGELFF; d_call: .; v_call: TRBV7-9; j_call: TRBJ2-2; clone_size: .
cdr3_nt: TGTGCCAGCAGCTTATCAGGCGGGAACACCGGGGAGCTGTTTTTT; cdr3_aa: CASSLSGGNTGELFF; d_call: .; v_call: TRBV7-3; j_call: TRBJ2-2; clone_size: once
cdr3_nt: TGTGCCAGTAGTATAGACCAGGACTATGGCTACACCTTC; cdr3_aa: CASSIDQDYGYTF; d_call: .; v_call: TRBV19; j_call: TRBJ1-2; clone_size: .
cdr3_nt: TGTGCCAGCAGTCCCTGGGACAGCGAGAACTATGGCTACACCTTC; cdr3_aa: CASSPWDSENYGYTF; d_call: TRBD1; v_call: TRBV6-2/TRBV6-3; j_call: TRBJ1-2; clone_size: once
cdr3_nt: TGTGCCAGCCCCCTTAGGCAGGGGACCTCCATGAACACTGAAGCTTTCTTT; cdr3_aa: CASPLRQGTSMNTEAFF; d_call: .; v_call: TRBV9; j_call: TRBJ1-1; clone_size: .
cdr3_nt: TGTGCCAGCAGTTTTGGGGATACGAACACTGAAGCTTTCTTT; cdr3_aa: CASSFGDTNTEAFF; d_call: .; v_call: TRBV27; j_call: TRBJ1-1; clone_size: .
cdr3_nt: TGCGCCAGCAGCCTGACAGGGTTCGCCGGGGAGCTGTTTTTT; cdr3_aa: CASSLTGFAGELFF; d_call: TRBD1; v_call: TRBV10-1; j_call: TRBJ2-2; clone_size: .
cdr3_nt: TGTGCCAGCAGCGTAGATCGACAGCTTAATGAAAAACTGTTTTTT; cdr3_aa: CASSVDRQLNEKLFF; d_call: .; v_call: TRBV9; j_call: TRBJ1-4; clone_size: .
cdr3_nt: TGTGCCAGCAGCGACTCGGGACGTACTAGCTACACCGGGGAGCTGTTTTTT; cdr3_aa: CASSDSGRTSYTGELFF; d_call: .; v_call: TRBV6-2/TRBV6-3; j_call: TRBJ2-2; clone_size: few
cdr3_nt: TGTGCCAGCAGCGCGCAAGGAGAGGGCACTGAAGCTTTCTTT; cdr3_aa: CASSAQGEGTEAFF; d_call: .; v_call: TRBV9; j_call: TRBJ1-1; clone_size: .
cdr3_nt: TGTGCCAGTGCCACTTCCACAGGGATGGATTCACCCCTCCACTTT; cdr3_aa: CASATSTGMDSPLHF; d_call: .; v_call: TRBV19; j_call: TRBJ1-6; clone_size: .
cdr3_nt: TGTGCCAGTAGTACTGGGACAGGGGCTAACTATGGCTACACCTTC; cdr3_aa: CASSTGTGANYGYTF; d_call: TRBD1; v_call: TRBV19; j_call: TRBJ1-2; clone_size: .
cdr3_nt: TGTGCCAGCAGTTCGGGACTAGCGGGGGGCCGAAACTCCTACAATGAGCAGTTCTTC; cdr3_aa: CASSSGLAGGRNSYNEQFF; d_call: TRBD2; v_call: TRBV6-2/TRBV6-3; j_call: TRBJ2-1; clone_size: once
cdr3_nt: TGCGCCAGCAGCTCCGGGACAGAATTCAGTACCCAGTACTTC; cdr3_aa: CASSSGTEFSTQYF; d_call: TRBD1; v_call: TRBV5-1; j_call: TRBJ2-5; clone_size: .
cdr3_nt: TGTGCCAGTAGTAAGCCCACGGCCGGAGGCAATCAGCCCCAGCATTTT; cdr3_aa: CASSKPTAGGNQPQHF; d_call: .; v_call: TRBV19; j_call: TRBJ1-5; clone_size: few
cdr3_nt: TGCGCCAGCAGCTTGGGCGGGACCCCCACTGAAGCTTTCTTT; cdr3_aa: CASSLGGTPTEAFF; d_call: .; v_call: TRBV5-1; j_call: TRBJ1-1; clone_size: .
cdr3_nt: TGCGCCAGCAGCCAGGATTCTTTCGGACCCCGGAGCACTGAAGCTTTCTTT; cdr3_aa: CASSQDSFGPRSTEAFF; d_call: .; v_call: TRBV4-1; j_call: TRBJ1-1; clone_size: .
cdr3_nt: TGTGCCAGCAGCCCCAGGGGCAGCGCTAATGAAAAACTGTTTTTT; cdr3_aa: CASSPRGSANEKLFF; d_call: .; v_call: TRBV2; j_call: TRBJ1-4; clone_size: .
cdr3_nt: TGTGCCAGCAAGGGCGGGCGGGTTGGTCAGCCCCAGCATTTT; cdr3_aa: CASKGGRVGQPQHF; d_call: .; v_call: TRBV28; j_call: TRBJ1-5; clone_size: .
cdr3_nt: TGTGCCAGCAGCCCGGACAGGATAATAGCCAAAAACATTCAGTACTTC; cdr3_aa: CASSPDRIIAKNIQYF; d_call: TRBD1; v_call: TRBV7-9; j_call: TRBJ2-4; clone_size: few
cdr3_nt: TGTGCCATCAGTGGACTAGCGGGGGGCATAACCGGGGAGCTGTTTTTT; cdr3_aa: CAISGLAGGITGELFF; d_call: TRBD2; v_call: TRBV10-3; j_call: TRBJ2-2; clone_size: .
cdr3_nt: TGTGCCTGGACTAAGAAGGGTCCGGCGGACACCATATATTTT; cdr3_aa: CAWTKKGPADTIYF; d_call: .; v_call: TRBV30; j_call: TRBJ1-3; clone_size: .
cdr3_nt: TGCGCCAGCAGTGAGTCCACAGGGGACAATTCACCCCTCCACTTT; cdr3_aa: CASSESTGDNSPLHF; d_call: TRBD1; v_call: TRBV10-1; j_call: TRBJ1-6; clone_size: .
cdr3_nt: TGCGCCAGCAGCCGGCTCCAGGGTAGCAATCAGCCCCAGCATTTT; cdr3_aa: CASSRLQGSNQPQHF; d_call: .; v_call: TRBV4-1; j_call: TRBJ1-5; clone_size: .
cdr3_nt: TGTGCCATCAGTGATCCCGAGCGGGGTGCCTATGGCTACACCTTC; cdr3_aa: CAISDPERGAYGYTF; d_call: .; v_call: TRBV10-3; j_call: TRBJ1-2; clone_size: few
cdr3_nt: TGTGCCAGCAGTGAAGTCCCTGTGGATGAGCAGTTCTTC; cdr3_aa: CASSEVPVDEQFF; d_call: .; v_call: TRBV6-1; j_call: TRBJ2-1; clone_size: .
cdr3_nt: TGTGCCAGCAGCAGATCCGGGACTATCAATGAGCAGTTCTTC; cdr3_aa: CASSRSGTINEQFF; d_call: TRBD2; v_call: TRBV7-6; j_call: TRBJ2-1; clone_size: few
cdr3_nt: TGCGCCAGCAGCCCCGGGGACTCAGGAAACACCATATATTTT; cdr3_aa: CASSPGDSGNTIYF; d_call: .; v_call: TRBV4-1; j_call: TRBJ1-3; clone_size: few
cdr3_nt: TGTGCCTGGATAGGGCCCTTCGTTAAAGCTTTCTTT; cdr3_aa: CAWIGPFVKAFF; d_call: .; v_call: TRBV30; j_call: TRBJ1-1; clone_size: .
cdr3_nt: TGCGCCAGCAGCTTGGTCGCAGGATCCACCGGGGAGCTGTTTTTT; cdr3_aa: CASSLVAGSTGELFF; d_call: .; v_call: TRBV5-1; j_call: TRBJ2-2; clone_size: .
cdr3_nt: TGTGCCAGCGGAATTGGGGGCAATCAGCCCCAGCATTTT; cdr3_aa: CASGIGGNQPQHF; d_call: .; v_call: TRBV6-5; j_call: TRBJ1-5; clone_size: few
cdr3_nt: TGTGCCAGCAGTTCACAGGGGGGGACTGAAGCTTTCTTT; cdr3_aa: CASSSQGGTEAFF; d_call: TRBD1; v_call: TRBV7-2; j_call: TRBJ1-1; clone_size: few
cdr3_nt: TGTGCCAGCTCACCGGGACTCCTCCAAGAGACCCAGTACTTC; cdr3_aa: CASSPGLLQETQYF; d_call: .; v_call: TRBV18; j_call: TRBJ2-5; clone_size: .
cdr3_nt: TGTGCCTGGAGTGTAAAAGACCGCTCGGCCACAGATACGCAGTATTTT; cdr3_aa: CAWSVKDRSATDTQYF; d_call: .; v_call: TRBV30; j_call: TRBJ2-3; clone_size: .
cdr3_nt: TGTGCCTGGAGTCCCCTGTCGGCTGGGGCCAACGTCCTGACTTTC; cdr3_aa: CAWSPLSAGANVLTF; d_call: .; v_call: TRBV30; j_call: TRBJ2-6; clone_size: .
cdr3_nt: TGTGCCAGCAGCTTCTACGGGACGGGGGACGAGTCCCAGTACTTC; cdr3_aa: CASSFYGTGDESQYF; d_call: .; v_call: TRBV11-2; j_call: TRBJ2-5; clone_size: .
cdr3_nt: TGTGCCAGCAGCTTAGCAGCACACTATAATGGCTACACCTTC; cdr3_aa: CASSLAAHYNGYTF; d_call: .; v_call: TRBV7-8; j_call: TRBJ1-2; clone_size: .
cdr3_nt: TGTGCCAGCTCACAACTAGCGGGGTCTAGCACAGATACGCAGTATTTT; cdr3_aa: CASSQLAGSSTDTQYF; d_call: TRBD2; v_call: TRBV11-2; j_call: TRBJ2-3; clone_size: .
cdr3_nt: TGCGCCAGCAGCCGAGATTCCTACAATGAGCAGTTCTTC; cdr3_aa: CASSRDSYNEQFF; d_call: .; v_call: TRBV10-2; j_call: TRBJ2-1; clone_size: .
cdr3_nt: TGTGCCAGTAGTATCGCCTCCGACAGGGAAAAACTGTTTTTT; cdr3_aa: CASSIASDREKLFF; d_call: .; v_call: TRBV19; j_call: TRBJ1-4; clone_size: .
cdr3_nt: TGTGCCAGCAGCCAAGATGAGGGTTCTAGGAATCAGCCCCAGCATTTT; cdr3_aa: CASSQDEGSRNQPQHF; d_call: .; v_call: TRBV3-1/TRBV3-2; j_call: TRBJ1-5; clone_size: .
cdr3_nt: TGTGCCAGTAGTGTGGGGAACTATGGCTACACCTTC; cdr3_aa: CASSVGNYGYTF; d_call: .; v_call: TRBV19; j_call: TRBJ1-2; clone_size: .
cdr3_nt: TGTGCCAGCAGCCCTACTCTTGACAGGGGAGAGACCCAGTACTTC; cdr3_aa: CASSPTLDRGETQYF; d_call: TRBD1; v_call: TRBV5-6; j_call: TRBJ2-5; clone_size: .
cdr3_nt: TGCGCCAGCAGCCTCCGAACAGGGAGGGGCACAGATACGCAGTATTTT; cdr3_aa: CASSLRTGRGTDTQYF; d_call: .; v_call: TRBV4-1; j_call: TRBJ2-3; clone_size: .
cdr3_nt: TGTGCCAGCTCCCTTCAGGGGTCTTTCACTGAAGCTTTCTTT; cdr3_aa: CASSLQGSFTEAFF; d_call: .; v_call: TRBV18; j_call: TRBJ1-1; clone_size: .